This TCR beta chain emerged from a study of T cell responses to AZD1222 COVID-19 vaccine. Trimming removed 5 bases at V and 5 bases at J, with 15 bases between. Germline CDR1 reads MNHEY; CDR2 reads SVGAGI. This CDR3 spans 14 amino acids. Sequenced by immunoSEQ multiplex PCR; TCRdb stores in-frame clones only, minus some. The sample yields fewer than 110,000 clones, about nine tenths seen once. The sequencing used peripheral blood, collected on day 0 of AZD1222 vaccination. This receptor was obtained from an adult in good health. This chain uses TRBV6-5 with TRBJ1-1, with a tentative D call TRBD1 (5 bases). CDR3 amino acids: CASSPRGGETEAFF. The DNA for the CDR3 is TGTGCCAGCAGTCCTCGTGGAGGGGAAACTGAAGCTTTCTTT.